This T cell receptor (beta chain) was observed in a study of T cell responses to AZD1222 COVID-19 vaccine. This clone was counted a single time. Method: immunoSEQ multiplex PCR; TCRdb's copy keeps in-frame clones and lacks some. Seen here are roughly 150,000 clones, just over 85% observed once, and the top ten hold under 3.5%. Sequences were derived from peripheral blood, sampled on day 0 of AZD1222 vaccination. This receptor was taken from an adult in good health.

CDR3 sequence (DNA): TGCGCCAGCAGCTGGGGAGGCCAAGAGACCCAGTACTTC. As protein: CASSWGGQETQYF. V gene TRBV5-1 combines with J gene TRBJ2-5; maybe TRBD2 (6 bases). Trimming cost V 3 bases and J 1 base, with 7 bases left between them. Germline CDR1 reads SGHRS; CDR2 reads YFSETQ. This CDR3 is 13 amino acids long. The complete variable domain, with remaining parts taken from reference TRBV5-1 and TRBJ2-5, reads KAGVTQTPRYLIKTRGQQVTLSCSPISGHRSVSWYQQTPGQGLQFLFEYFSETQRNKGNFPGRFSGRQFSNSRSEMNVSTLELGDSALYLCASSWGGQETQYFGPGTRLLVL.